The T cell receptor beta chain under discussion was sequenced for a study of CDR3 diversity in severe acne. A single record per CDR3 protein comes from TCRdb applying MiXCR to the PCR reads. The data show approximately 90,000 distinct CDR3 sequences, 45% to 55% seen once. The germline gives CDR1 SEHNR, CDR2 FQNEAQ (reference sequence). The CDR3 is 17 amino acids. V shed 5 bases and J shed 1 base, with 20 bases lying between them. Only a few counts were recorded for this clonotype. Input material: blood. This clonotype originated in a male donor with severe acne vulgaris. The chain joins TRBV7-9 to TRBJ2-5, with D perhaps given as TRBD1 or TRBD2 (5 bases each). CDR3 bases: TGTGCCAGCAGCACTATCTCAGGGACCATTTTCCAAGAGACCCAGTACTTC. Its translation: CASSTISGTIFQETQYF.